This T cell receptor (beta chain) originates from a study of blood T cell repertoires in COVID-19. Overall study context: Samples of COVID-19 (acute and convalescent) were obtained from the United States, Italy and Spain. PBMCs, B-cell-depleted T cells, or T cells provided the cDNA or gDNA that made up the material.

The CDR3 extends over 15 amino acids. Per the germline V gene, CDR1 is SGHRS and CDR2 is YFSETQ. Trimming at V came to 10 bases and at J to 2 bases, leaving 10 bases not matched to a gene. Produced via immunoSEQ multiplex PCR; TCRdb's table is partial and in-frame only. The sample has under 150,000 clones, 75% to 90% seen once. The TCR originated in a man in his forties or fifties with active COVID-19. Sequencing used peripheral blood. The chain employs TRBV5-1 and TRBJ2-1, with 9 bases identical to TRBD2. The CDR3 bases are TGCGCCTCAACTTTAGCGGGGGCCACCTACAATGAGCAGTTCTTC. Translating it yields CASTLAGATYNEQFF. The full variable domain, completed using reference TRBV5-1 and TRBJ2-1, is KAGVTQTPRYLIKTRGQQVTLSCSPISGHRSVSWYQQTPGQGLQFLFEYFSETQRNKGNFPGRFSGRQFSNSRSEMNVSTLELGDSALYLCASTLAGATYNEQFFGPGTRLTVL.